This T cell receptor (beta chain) was obtained from a study of blood T cells in healthy people across ages. Study at large: Through template switching, about one barcoded beta molecule was captured per two T cells, as measured in model experiments.

Healthy Caucasian individuals from Russia aged 6 to 90 were enrolled as donors. Losses at the gene ends were 6 bases for V and 7 bases for J; bases not matched to a gene: 11. Germline values: CDR1 DFQATT, CDR2 SNEGSKA (reference sequence). The CDR3 covers 14 residues. Together with a sample-barcoded 5' primer, a J-beta primer mix was included in a second PCR lasting roughly 6 to 12 cycles. TCRdb called the 5' RACE reads again in MiXCR, with one record for every CDR3 protein. The sample gives approximately 810,000 distinct CDR3 sequences, less than 35% of which show up once; roughly 17% is in the top ten.

This sequence joins TRBV20-1 and TRBJ1-5; 8 positions match TRBD1. Sequenced sample: blood. This receptor was identified in a woman over 75 in good health. The CDR3 DNA follows: TGCAGTGCCTCGACGGGACAGGACGTACAGCCCCAGCATTTT. This translates into CSASTGQDVQPQHF.